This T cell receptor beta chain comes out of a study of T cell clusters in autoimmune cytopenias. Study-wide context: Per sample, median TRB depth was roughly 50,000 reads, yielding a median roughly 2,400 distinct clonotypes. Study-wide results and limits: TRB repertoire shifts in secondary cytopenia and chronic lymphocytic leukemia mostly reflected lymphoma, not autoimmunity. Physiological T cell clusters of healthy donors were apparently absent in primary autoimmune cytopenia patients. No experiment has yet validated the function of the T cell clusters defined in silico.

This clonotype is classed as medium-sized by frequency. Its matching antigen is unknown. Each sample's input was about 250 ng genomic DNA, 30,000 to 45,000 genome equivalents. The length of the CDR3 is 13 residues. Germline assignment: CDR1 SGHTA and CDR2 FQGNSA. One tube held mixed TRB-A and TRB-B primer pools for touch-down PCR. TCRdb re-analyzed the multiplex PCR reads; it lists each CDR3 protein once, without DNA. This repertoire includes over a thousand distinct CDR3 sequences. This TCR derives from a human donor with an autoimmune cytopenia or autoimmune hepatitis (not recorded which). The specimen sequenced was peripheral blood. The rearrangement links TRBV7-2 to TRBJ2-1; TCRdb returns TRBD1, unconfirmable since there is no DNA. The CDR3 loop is CASHGRLANEQFF.